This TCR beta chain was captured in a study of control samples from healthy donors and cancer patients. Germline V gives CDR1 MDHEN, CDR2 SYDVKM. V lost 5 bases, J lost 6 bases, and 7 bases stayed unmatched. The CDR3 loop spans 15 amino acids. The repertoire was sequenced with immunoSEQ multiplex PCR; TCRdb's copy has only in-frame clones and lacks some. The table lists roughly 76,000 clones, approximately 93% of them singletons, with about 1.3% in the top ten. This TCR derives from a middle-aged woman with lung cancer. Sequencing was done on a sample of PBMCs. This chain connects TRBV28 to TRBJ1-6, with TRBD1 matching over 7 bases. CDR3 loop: CASSPGTVGNSPLHF. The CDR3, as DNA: TGTGCCAGCAGTCCCGGGACAGTGGGTAATTCACCCCTCCACTTT.